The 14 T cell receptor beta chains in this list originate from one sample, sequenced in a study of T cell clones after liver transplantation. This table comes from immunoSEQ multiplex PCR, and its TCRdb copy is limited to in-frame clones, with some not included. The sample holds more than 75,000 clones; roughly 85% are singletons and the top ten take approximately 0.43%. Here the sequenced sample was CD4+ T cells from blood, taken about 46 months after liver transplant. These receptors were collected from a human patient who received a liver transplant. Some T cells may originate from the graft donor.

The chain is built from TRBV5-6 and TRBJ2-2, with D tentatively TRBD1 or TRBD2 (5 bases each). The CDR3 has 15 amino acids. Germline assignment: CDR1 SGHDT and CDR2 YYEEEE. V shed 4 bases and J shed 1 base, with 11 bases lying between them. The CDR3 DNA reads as TGTGCCAGCAGCCGGGGACGTTGGAACACCGGGGAGCTGTTTTTT. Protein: CASSRGRWNTGELFF.

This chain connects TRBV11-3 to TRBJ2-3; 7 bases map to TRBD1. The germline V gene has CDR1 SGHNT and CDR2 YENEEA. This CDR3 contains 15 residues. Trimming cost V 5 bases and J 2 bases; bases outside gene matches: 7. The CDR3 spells CASSATGEITDTQYF. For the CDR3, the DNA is TGTGCCAGCAGCGCAACAGGGGAGATCACAGATACGCAGTATTTT.

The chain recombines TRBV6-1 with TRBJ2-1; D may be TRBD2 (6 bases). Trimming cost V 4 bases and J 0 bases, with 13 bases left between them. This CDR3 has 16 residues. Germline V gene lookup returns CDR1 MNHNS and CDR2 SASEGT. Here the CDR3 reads CASSGWGRSSYNEQFF. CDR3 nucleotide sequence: TGTGCCAGCAGTGGTTGGGGGAGGAGCTCCTACAATGAGCAGTTCTTC.

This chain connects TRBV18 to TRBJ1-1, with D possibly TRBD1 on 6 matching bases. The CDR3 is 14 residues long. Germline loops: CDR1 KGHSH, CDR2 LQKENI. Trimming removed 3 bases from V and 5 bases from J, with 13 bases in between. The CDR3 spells CASSPSGVRTEAFF. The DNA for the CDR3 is TGTGCCAGCTCACCCTCAGGGGTGCGGACTGAAGCTTTCTTT.

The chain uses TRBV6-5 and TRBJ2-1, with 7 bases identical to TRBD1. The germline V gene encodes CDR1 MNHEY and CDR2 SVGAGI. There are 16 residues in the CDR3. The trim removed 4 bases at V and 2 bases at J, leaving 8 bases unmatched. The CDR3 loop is CASSSSRGTPYNEQFF. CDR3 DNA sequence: TGTGCCAGCAGTTCCTCCAGGGGGACCCCCTACAATGAGCAGTTCTTC.

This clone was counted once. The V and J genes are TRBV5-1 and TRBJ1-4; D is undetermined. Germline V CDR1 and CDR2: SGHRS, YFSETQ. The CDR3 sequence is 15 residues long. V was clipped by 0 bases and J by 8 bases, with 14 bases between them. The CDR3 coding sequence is TGCGCCAGCAGCTTGGAGGACGGGTGGCGAGAAAAACTGTTTTTT. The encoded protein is CASSLEDGWREKLFF.

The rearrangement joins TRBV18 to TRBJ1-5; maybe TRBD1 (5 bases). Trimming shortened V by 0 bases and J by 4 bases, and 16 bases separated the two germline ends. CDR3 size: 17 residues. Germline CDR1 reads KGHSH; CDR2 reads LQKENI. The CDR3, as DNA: TGTGCCAGCTCACCACCGGGTTCCGGGGGGAAAAATCAGCCCCAGCATTTT. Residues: CASSPPGSGGKNQPQHF.

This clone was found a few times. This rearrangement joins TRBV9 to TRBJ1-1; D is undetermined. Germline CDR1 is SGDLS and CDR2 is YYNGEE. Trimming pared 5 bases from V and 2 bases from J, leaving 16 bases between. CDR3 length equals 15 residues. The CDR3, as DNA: TGTGCCAGCAGTAGGGTAAGCCCAGGTAACACTGAAGCTTTCTTT. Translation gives CASSRVSPGNTEAFF.

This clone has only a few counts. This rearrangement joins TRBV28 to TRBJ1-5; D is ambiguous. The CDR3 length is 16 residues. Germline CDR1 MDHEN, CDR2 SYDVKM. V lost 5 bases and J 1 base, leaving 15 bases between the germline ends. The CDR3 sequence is CASSLSGSYSNQPQHF. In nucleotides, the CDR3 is TGTGCCAGCAGTCTATCGGGATCCTACAGCAATCAGCCCCAGCATTTT.

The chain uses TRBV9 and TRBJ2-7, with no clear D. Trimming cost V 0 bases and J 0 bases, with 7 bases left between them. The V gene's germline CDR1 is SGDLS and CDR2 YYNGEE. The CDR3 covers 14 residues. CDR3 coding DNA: TGTGCCAGCAGCGTAGCGAGCCACTCCTACGAGCAGTACTTC. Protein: CASSVASHSYEQYF. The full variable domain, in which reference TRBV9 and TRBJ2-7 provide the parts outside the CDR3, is DSGVTQTPKHLITATGQRVTLRCSPRSGDLSVYWYQQSLDQGLQFLIQYYNGEERAKGNILERFSAQQFPDLHSELNLSSLELGDSALYFCASSVASHSYEQYFGPGTRLTVT.

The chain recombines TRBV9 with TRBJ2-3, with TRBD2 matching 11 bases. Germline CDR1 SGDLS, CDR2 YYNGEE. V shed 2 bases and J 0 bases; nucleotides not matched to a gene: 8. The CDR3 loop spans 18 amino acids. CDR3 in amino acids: CASSVSGTSGASTDTQYF. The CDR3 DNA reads TGTGCCAGCAGCGTTTCCGGGACTAGCGGCGCTAGCACAGATACGCAGTATTTT.

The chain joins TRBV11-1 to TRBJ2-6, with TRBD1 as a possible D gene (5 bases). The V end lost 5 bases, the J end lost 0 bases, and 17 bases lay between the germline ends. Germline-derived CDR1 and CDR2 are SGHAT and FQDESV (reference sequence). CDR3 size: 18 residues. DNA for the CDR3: TGTGCCAGCAGCACACGACCCCCAGGGTCCTCTGGGGCCAACGTCCTGACTTTC. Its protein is CASSTRPPGSSGANVLTF.

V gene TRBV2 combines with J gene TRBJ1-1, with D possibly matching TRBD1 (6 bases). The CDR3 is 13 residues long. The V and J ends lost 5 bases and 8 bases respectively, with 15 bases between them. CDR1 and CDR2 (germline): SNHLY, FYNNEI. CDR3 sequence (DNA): TGTGCCAGCAGTTCGACCAGGGGAATCGAAGCTTTCTTT. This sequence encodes CASSSTRGIEAFF. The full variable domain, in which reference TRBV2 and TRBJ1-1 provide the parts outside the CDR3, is EPEVTQTPSHQVTQMGQEVILRCVPISNHLYFYWYRQILGQKVEFLVSFYNNEISEKSEIFDDQFSVERPDGSNFTLKIRSTKLEDSAMYFCASSSTRGIEAFFGQGTRLTVV.

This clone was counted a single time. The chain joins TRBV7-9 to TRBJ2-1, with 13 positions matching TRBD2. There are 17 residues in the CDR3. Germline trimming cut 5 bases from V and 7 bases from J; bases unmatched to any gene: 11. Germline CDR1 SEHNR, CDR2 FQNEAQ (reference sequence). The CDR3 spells CASSRRLAGGLGNEQFF. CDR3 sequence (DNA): TGTGCCAGCAGCCGTCGACTAGCGGGAGGACTTGGTAATGAGCAGTTCTTC.